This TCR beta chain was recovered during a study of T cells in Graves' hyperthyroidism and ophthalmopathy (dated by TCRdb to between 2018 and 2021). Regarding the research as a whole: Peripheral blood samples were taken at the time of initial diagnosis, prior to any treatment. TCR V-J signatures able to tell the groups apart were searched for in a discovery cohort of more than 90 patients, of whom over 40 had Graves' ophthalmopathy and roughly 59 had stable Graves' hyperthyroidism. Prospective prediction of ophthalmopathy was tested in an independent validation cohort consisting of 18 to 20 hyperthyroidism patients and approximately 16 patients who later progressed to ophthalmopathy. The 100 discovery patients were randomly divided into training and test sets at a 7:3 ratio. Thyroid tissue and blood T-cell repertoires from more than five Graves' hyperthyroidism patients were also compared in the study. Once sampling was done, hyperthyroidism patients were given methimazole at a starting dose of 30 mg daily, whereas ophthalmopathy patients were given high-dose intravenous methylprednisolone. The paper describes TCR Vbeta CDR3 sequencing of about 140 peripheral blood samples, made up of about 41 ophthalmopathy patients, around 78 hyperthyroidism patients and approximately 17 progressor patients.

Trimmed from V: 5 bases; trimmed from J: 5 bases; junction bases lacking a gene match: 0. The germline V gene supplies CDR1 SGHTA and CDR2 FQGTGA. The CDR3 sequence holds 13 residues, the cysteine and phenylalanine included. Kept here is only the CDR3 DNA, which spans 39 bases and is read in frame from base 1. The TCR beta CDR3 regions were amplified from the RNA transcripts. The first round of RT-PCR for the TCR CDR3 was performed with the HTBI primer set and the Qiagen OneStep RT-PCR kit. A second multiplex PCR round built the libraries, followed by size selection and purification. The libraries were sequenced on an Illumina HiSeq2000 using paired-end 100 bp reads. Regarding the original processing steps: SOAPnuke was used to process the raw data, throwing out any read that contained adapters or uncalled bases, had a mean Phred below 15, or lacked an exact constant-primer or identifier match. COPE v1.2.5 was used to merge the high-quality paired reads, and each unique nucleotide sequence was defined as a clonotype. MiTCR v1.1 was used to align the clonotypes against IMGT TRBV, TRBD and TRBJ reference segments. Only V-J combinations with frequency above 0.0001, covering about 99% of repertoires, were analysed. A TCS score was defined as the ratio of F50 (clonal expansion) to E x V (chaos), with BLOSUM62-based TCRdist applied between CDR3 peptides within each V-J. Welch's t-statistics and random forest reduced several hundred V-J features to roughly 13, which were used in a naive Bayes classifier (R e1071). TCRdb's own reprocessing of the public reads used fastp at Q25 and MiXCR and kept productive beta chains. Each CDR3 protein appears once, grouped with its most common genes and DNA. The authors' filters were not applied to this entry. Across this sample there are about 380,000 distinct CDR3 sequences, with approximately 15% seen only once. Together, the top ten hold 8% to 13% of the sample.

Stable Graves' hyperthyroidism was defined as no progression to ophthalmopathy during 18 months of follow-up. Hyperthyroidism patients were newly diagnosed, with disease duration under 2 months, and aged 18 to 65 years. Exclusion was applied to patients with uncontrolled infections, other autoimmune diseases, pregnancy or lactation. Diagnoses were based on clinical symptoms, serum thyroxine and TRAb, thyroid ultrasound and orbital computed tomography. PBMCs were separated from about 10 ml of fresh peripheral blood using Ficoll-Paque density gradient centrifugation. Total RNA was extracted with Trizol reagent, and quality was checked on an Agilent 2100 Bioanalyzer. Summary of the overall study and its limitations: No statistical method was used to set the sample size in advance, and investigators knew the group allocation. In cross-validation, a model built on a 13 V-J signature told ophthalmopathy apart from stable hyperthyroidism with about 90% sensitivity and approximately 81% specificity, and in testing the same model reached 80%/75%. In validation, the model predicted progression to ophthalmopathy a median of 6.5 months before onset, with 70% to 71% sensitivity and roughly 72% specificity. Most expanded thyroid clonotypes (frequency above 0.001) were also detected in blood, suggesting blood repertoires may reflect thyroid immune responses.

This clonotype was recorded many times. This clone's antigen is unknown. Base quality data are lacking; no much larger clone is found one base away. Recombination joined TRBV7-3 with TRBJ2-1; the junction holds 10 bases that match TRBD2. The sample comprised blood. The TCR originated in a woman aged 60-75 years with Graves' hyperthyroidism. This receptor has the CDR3 CASSGTSDNEQFF. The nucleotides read TGTGCCAGCAGCGGGACTAGCGACAATGAGCAGTTCTTC.